The entry below describes one T cell receptor beta chain. Antigen specificity is unknown. The CDR3 is 17 residues long. V lost 7 bases to trimming and J lost 0 bases; unmatched junction nucleotides: 11. Germline values: CDR1 MDHEN, CDR2 SYDVKM. The data were taken from a study of high-grade serous ovarian cancer treatment subgroups. Study at large: Mean per sample: approximately 13,000 reads, about 7,000 unique TCR beta rearrangements.

The tumor samples were collected prior to definitive surgery or chemotherapy. Clones were read by immunoSEQ multiplex PCR, and TCRdb kept only the in-frame ones, dropping some. The sample contains about 11,000 clones, under 85% of which appear only once. Whole-study results and caveats: These tumor repertoires lack spatial information from bulk sequencing. Tumors within one patient showed repertoire similarity of about 0.095 to 0.79.

The chain employs TRBV28 and TRBJ2-2, with 7 bases fitting TRBD1. The TCR sequence derives from a human donor with high-grade serous ovarian cancer. The specimen was tumor tissue. CDR3 nucleotide sequence: TGTGCCAGCAAAAGGACAGGACCTGGGGCGAACACCGGGGAGCTGTTTTTT. Translating it yields CASKRTGPGANTGELFF.